This TCR beta chain was documented in a study of cytomegalovirus exposure and HLA in healthy donors. Clones were sequenced by immunoSEQ multiplex PCR, and TCRdb holds only the in-frame ones, with some missing. The data show about 150,000 clones, nearly 90% seen once. This CDR3 is built from 13 residues. Germline lookup yields CDR1 SGHTA and CDR2 FQGNSA. Trimming removed 1 base from V and 9 bases from J, with 9 bases in between. The sequence was collected from a woman between 18 and 29 years old in good health and CMV-seropositive. V usage is TRBV7-2 and J usage is TRBJ2-2; no definite D call. Sequences were obtained from PBMCs. CDR3 coding DNA: TGTGCCAGCAGCTTAGGCCTACAGCGGGAGCTGTTTTTT. Translated: CASSLGLQRELFF.